This T cell receptor (beta chain) was captured by sequencing in a study of technical replicates of blood from a few donors. The CDR3 is made up of 12 amino acids. Germline CDR1 reads MNHEY; CDR2 reads SMNVEV (reference sequence). V was shortened by 3 bases and J by 2 bases, with 5 bases between the two germline ends. The table came from immunoSEQ multiplex PCR; TCRdb's copy has only in-frame clones and leaves some out. This sample carries roughly 79,000 clones, under 97% of them seen once, and the ten largest clones take roughly 0.4%. Sequencing was done on a sample of T cells isolated from PBMCs. The clonotype comes from a human donor in good health. V usage is TRBV27 and J usage is TRBJ2-7, with unresolved D. CDR3 loop: CASSFSPYEQYF. The CDR3 nucleotides are TGTGCCAGCAGTTTTAGTCCCTACGAGCAGTACTTC.